The subject of this entry is one T cell receptor (beta chain). This specimen belongs to a study of blood T cell repertoires in COVID-19. Study summary: Samples representing acute and convalescent COVID-19 were sourced from the United States, Italy and Spain. Sample material is recorded as cDNA or gDNA derived from T cells, B-cell-depleted T cells, or PBMCs.

Those enrolled in Seattle joined during active infection and were followed longitudinally afterward. TCRdb's table, derived via immunoSEQ multiplex PCR, lists solely in-frame clones and lacks some. The sample consists of 250,000 to 400,000 clones, approximately 90% of them appearing once. The CDR3 consists of 15 residues. The germline V gene has CDR1 MDHEN and CDR2 SYDVKM. V gave up 8 bases and J gave up 5 bases, with 19 bases separating them. This TCR was recovered from a woman in her 30s with COVID-19, enrolled during active disease. Sequences were obtained from peripheral blood. The V call is TRBV28, the J call TRBJ1-3, with D possibly matching TRBD1 (5 bases). This CDR3 reads CASCPTGGRRNTIYF. CDR3 DNA: TGTGCCAGCTGCCCAACGGGGGGTCGGAGAAACACCATATATTTT.